This T cell receptor (beta chain) originates from a study of cytomegalovirus exposure and HLA in healthy donors. Using immunoSEQ multiplex PCR, the repertoire was profiled, and TCRdb retains in-frame clones only, with some absent. The data show about 200,000 clones, approximately 80% seen once. This CDR3 is 15 amino acids long. Germline-derived CDR1 and CDR2 are SGHTA and FQGNSA. With 1 base clipped from V and 2 bases from J, the junction kept 2 bases outside the gene matches. The chain recombines TRBV7-2 with TRBJ2-1; 7 bases map to TRBD1. The sample was PBMCs. The receptor was derived from a young woman in good health and CMV-seropositive. The CDR3 nucleotides read TGTGCCAGCAGCTTAGGCCAGGGGGCCTACAATGAGCAGTTCTTC. It specifies CASSLGQGAYNEQFF.